This T cell receptor beta chain originates from a study of regulatory T cells in long-lasting Graves disease. Notes on the study in general: Relative to newly diagnosed Graves' patients, persistent ones had lower TCR diversity.

This CDR3 has 13 amino acids. Trimming left V 5 bases short and J 3 bases short, with 10 bases between. From germline, CDR1 is MNHEY and CDR2 SVGEGT. As for time point: persistent/refractory GD, antithyroid drugs over 5 years with positive TRAb. RNA from PBMCs was the source of the TCR library. To make TCR beta libraries, researchers used iRepertoire HTBI primers and Arm-PCR of CDR3 regions. TCRdb fed the multiplex PCR reads into MiXCR, producing one record per CDR3 protein. The table lists under 500,000 distinct CDR3 sequences, around 20% of them singletons. A word on this clonotype: Its antigen is as yet unknown.

V usage is TRBV6-2 or TRBV6-3 and J usage is TRBJ2-5, with D unresolved. The source was peripheral blood mononuclear cells (PBMCs), collected when the disease was refractory, from a patient treated with antithyroid drugs. The receptor was derived from a female donor with Graves disease. The CDR3 loop is CASSGNRKETQYF. As DNA, the CDR3 is TGTGCCAGCAGTGGGAATCGCAAAGAGACCCAGTACTTC.